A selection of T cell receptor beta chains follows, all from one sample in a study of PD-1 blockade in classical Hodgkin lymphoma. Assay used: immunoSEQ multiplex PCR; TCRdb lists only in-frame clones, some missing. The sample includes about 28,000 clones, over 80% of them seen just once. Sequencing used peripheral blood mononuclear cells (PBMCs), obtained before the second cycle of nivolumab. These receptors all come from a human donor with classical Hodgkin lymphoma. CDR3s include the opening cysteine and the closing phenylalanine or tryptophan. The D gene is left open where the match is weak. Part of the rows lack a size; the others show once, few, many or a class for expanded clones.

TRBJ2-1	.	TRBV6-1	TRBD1	CASSPGTDSYNEQFF	TGTGCCAGCAGTCCCGGGACAGACTCCTACAATGAGCAGTTCTTC
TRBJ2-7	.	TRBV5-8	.	CASSFPMRTREQYF	TGTGCCAGCAGCTTTCCGATGAGGACGCGGGAGCAGTACTTC
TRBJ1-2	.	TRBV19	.	CASSNFGDYGYTF	TGTGCCAGTAGTAACTTTGGAGACTATGGCTACACCTTC
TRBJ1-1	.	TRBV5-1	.	CASRLWGGTEAFF	TGCGCCAGCAGGCTTTGGGGCGGCACTGAAGCTTTCTTT
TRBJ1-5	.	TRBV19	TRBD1	CASSIWSGQGNQPQHF	TGTGCCAGTAGTATATGGTCGGGACAGGGGAATCAGCCCCAGCATTTT
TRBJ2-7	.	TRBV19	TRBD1	CASSIRQGYEQYF	TGTGCCAGTAGTATCCGACAGGGGTACGAGCAGTACTTC
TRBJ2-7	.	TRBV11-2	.	CASSPWGSGEQYF	TGTGCCAGCAGCCCTTGGGGGTCGGGTGAGCAGTACTTC
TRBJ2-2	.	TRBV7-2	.	CASSFRRAGTGELFF	TGTGCCAGCAGCTTCAGGAGGGCCGGGACCGGGGAGCTGTTTTTT
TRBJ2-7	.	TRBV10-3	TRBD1	CAISRDRATYEQYF	TGTGCCATCAGTAGGGACAGGGCAACCTACGAGCAGTACTTC
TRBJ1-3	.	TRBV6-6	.	CASTASTGNTIYF	TGTGCCAGCACCGCCAGTACTGGAAACACCATATATTTT
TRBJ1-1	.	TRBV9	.	CASSAQLAAEAFF	TGTGCCAGCAGCGCCCAATTGGCAGCTGAAGCTTTCTTT
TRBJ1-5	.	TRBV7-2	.	CASSLGRNQPQHF	TGTGCCAGCAGCTTAGGTAGGAATCAGCCCCAGCATTTT
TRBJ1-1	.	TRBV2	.	CASSPTGFYTEAFF	TGTGCCAGCAGCCCAACAGGGTTCTACACTGAAGCTTTCTTT
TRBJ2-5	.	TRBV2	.	CASSEGASGWETQYF	TGTGCCAGCTCGGAGGGGGCATCAGGGTGGGAGACCCAGTACTTC
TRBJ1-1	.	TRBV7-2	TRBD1	CASSTDRGITAFF	TGTGCCAGCAGCACCGACAGGGGGATAACAGCTTTCTTT
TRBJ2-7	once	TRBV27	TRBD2	CASSGAGGYEQYF	TGTGCCAGCAGTGGTGCGGGAGGTTACGAGCAGTACTTC
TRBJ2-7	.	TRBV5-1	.	CASSLGGVNEQYF	TGCGCCAGCAGCTTGGGAGGCGTAAACGAGCAGTACTTC
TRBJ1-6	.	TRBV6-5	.	CASSFGGRVNSPLHF	TGTGCCAGCAGTTTCGGCGGTCGCGTAAATTCACCCCTCCACTTT
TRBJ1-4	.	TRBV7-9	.	CASSRGGEKLFF	TGTGCCAGCAGCCGGGGGGGCGAAAAACTGTTTTTT
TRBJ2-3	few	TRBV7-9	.	CASSLGRPSTDTQYF	TGTGCCAGCAGCCTCGGGCGGCCGTCCACAGATACGCAGTATTTT
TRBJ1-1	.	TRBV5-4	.	CASSLDRGLGNTEAFF	TGTGCCAGCAGCTTGGATCGAGGGTTAGGTAACACTGAAGCTTTCTTT
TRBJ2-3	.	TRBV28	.	CASKGWEFGTDTQYF	TGTGCCAGCAAAGGGTGGGAATTTGGAACAGATACGCAGTATTTT
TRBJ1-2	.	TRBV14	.	CASSQEPGLSYGYTF	TGTGCCAGCAGCCAAGAACCGGGACTAAGTTATGGCTACACCTTC
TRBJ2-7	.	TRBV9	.	CASSWADYSYEQYF	TGTGCCAGCAGCTGGGCAGACTACTCCTACGAGCAGTACTTC
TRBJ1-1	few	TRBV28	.	CASTTEPSFDTEAFF	TGTGCCAGCACCACCGAACCGTCTTTTGACACTGAAGCTTTCTTT
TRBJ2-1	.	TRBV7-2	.	CASSLAALRIGNEQFF	TGTGCCAGCAGCTTAGCTGCGTTGCGGATCGGCAATGAGCAGTTCTTC
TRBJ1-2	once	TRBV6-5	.	CASSQGGSLGTF	TGTGCCAGCAGCCAAGGAGGGTCGCTGGGCACCTTC
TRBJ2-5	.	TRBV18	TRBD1	CASSTGVETQYF	TGTGCCAGCTCCACAGGGGTTGAGACCCAGTACTTC
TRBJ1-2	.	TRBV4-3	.	CASSQDARPSSNYGYTF	TGCGCCAGCAGCCAAGATGCTCGCCCATCGAGTAACTATGGCTACACCTTC